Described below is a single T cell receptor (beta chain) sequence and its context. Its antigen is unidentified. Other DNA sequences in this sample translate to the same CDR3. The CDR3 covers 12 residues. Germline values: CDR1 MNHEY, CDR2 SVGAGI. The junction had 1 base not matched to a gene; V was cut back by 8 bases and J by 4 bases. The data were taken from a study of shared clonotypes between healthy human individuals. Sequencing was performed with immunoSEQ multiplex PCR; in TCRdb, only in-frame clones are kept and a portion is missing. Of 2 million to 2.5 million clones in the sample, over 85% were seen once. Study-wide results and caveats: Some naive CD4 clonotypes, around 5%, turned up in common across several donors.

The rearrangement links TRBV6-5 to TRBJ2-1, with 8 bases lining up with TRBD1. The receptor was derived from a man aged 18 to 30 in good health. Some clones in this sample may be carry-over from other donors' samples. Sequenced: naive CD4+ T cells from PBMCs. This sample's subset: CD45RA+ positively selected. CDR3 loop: CASGTGYNEQFF. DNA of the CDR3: TGTGCCAGCGGGACAGGTTACAATGAGCAGTTCTTC.